The 28 T cell receptor beta chains below all came from one sample that was sequenced in a study of shared T cell receptors in the human thymus. Profiled with immunoSEQ multiplex PCR; TCRdb holds only in-frame clones, not every one. The sample carries over 650,000 clones, approximately 89% recorded once. The sample was also reused in another study, on human thymus T cells.

The specimen was thymocytes. These receptor sequences come from a boy under two years old with a congenital heart defect.

The J gene is TRBJ1-2, the V gene TRBV14; a possible D gene is TRBD1 (6 bases). The ends were cut back, 2 bases at V and 4 bases at J, with 14 bases in the middle. CDR1 is SGHDN, CDR2 FVKESK, per germline. CDR3 length: 15 residues. The CDR3 spells CASSQPGHKIYGYTF. CDR3 in DNA: TGTGCCAGCAGCCAACCGGGACACAAAATCTATGGCTACACCTTC.

The chain is built from TRBV10-3 and TRBJ2-2; the D is unclear. Germline values: CDR1 ENHRY, CDR2 SYGVKD. Trimming left V 4 bases short and J 3 bases short, with 6 bases between. This CDR3 is built from 13 residues. The CDR3 is CAISARDTGELFF. In DNA form, the CDR3 reads TGTGCCATCAGTGCACGGGACACCGGGGAGCTGTTTTTT.

V usage is TRBV28 and J usage is TRBJ2-5, with a tentative D call TRBD2 (6 bases). V lost 3 bases and J 4 bases, leaving 15 bases between the germline ends. CDR3 length equals 15 residues. Germline loops: CDR1 MDHEN, CDR2 SYDVKM. The CDR3, as DNA: TGTGCCAGCAGTTTGGGGCTAGCGCTGGGAGAGACCCAGTACTTC. It translates to CASSLGLALGETQYF.

This chain links TRBV9 with TRBJ2-7; 7 nucleotides line up with TRBD2. The germline V gene has CDR1 SGDLS and CDR2 YYNGEE. This CDR3 is 13 amino acids long. J gave up 6 bases and V 4 bases, and 7 bases lay outside the gene matches. CDR3 nucleotides: TGTGCCAGCAGCTCGGTAGGGGAGGGCGAGCAGTACTTC. Translation gives CASSSVGEGEQYF.

The chain combines TRBV28 with TRBJ2-7, with TRBD1 as a possible D gene (6 bases). This CDR3 is 16 amino acids long. The V end lost 4 bases, the J end lost 2 bases, and 18 bases lay between the germline ends. Germline loops: CDR1 MDHEN, CDR2 SYDVKM. The CDR3 here is CASSSPVPGQPYEQYF. CDR3 nucleotides: TGTGCCAGCAGTTCCCCCGTCCCGGGACAACCCTACGAGCAGTACTTC.

The chain has TRBV18 and TRBJ2-7, with TRBD1 identical over 11 bases. The CDR3 covers 16 residues. V was clipped by 0 bases and J by 4 bases; unmatched bases: 5. CDR1 is KGHSH and CDR2 is LQKENI in the germline V gene. The CDR3 loop reads CASSPPTGTGGYEQYF. CDR3 nucleotide sequence: TGTGCCAGCTCACCACCAACCGGGACAGGGGGATACGAGCAGTACTTC.

The chain has TRBV25-1 and TRBJ2-7, with 9 positions matching TRBD1. Looked up from germline, CDR1 is MGHDK and CDR2 is SYGVNS. This CDR3 spans 15 amino acids. V was pared by 8 bases and J by 0 bases, with 8 bases of the junction left unmatched. The CDR3 region is CASGAWDRASYEQYF. The CDR3 bases are TGTGCCAGCGGCGCTTGGGACAGGGCCTCCTACGAGCAGTACTTC.

The chain uses TRBV6-4 and TRBJ2-7; D may be TRBD2 (6 bases). There are 16 residues in the CDR3. The V end lost 6 bases, the J end lost 3 bases, and 21 bases lay between the germline ends. Germline V gene data show CDR1 as MRHNA and CDR2 as SNTAGT. CDR3 loop: CASSRLRRDGSYEQYF. CDR3 coding DNA: TGTGCCAGCAGCCGACTCCGCAGGGACGGGAGCTACGAGCAGTACTTC.

V is TRBV11-2 and J is TRBJ2-5, with D perhaps TRBD2 (7 bases). CDR1 is SGHAT and CDR2 is FQNNGV in the germline V gene. V lost 5 bases and J lost 4, with 26 bases in between. There are 18 residues in the CDR3. CDR3 bases: TGTGCCAGCAGCACAGGGCCCCGGGGGGCGGAGACTCGAGAGACCCAGTACTTC. Residues: CASSTGPRGAETRETQYF.

The chain joins TRBV19 to TRBJ2-7; 9 nucleotides align to TRBD2. V trimming: 7 bases; J trimming: 5 bases; junction bases outside the gene matches: 0. There are 11 residues in the CDR3. The germline CDR1 and CDR2 sequences are LNHDA and SQIVND (reference sequence). CDR3 residues: CASTSGNEQYF. CDR3 DNA: TGTGCCAGTACTAGCGGGAACGAGCAGTACTTC.

The chain is built from TRBV6-5 and TRBJ1-2; possibly TRBD1 for D (5 bases). Trimming cost V 10 bases and J 0 bases, with 18 bases left between them. This CDR3 contains 15 residues. Germline assignment: CDR1 MNHEY and CDR2 SVGAGI. The CDR3: CATRTQGGPNYGYTF. CDR3 in DNA: TGTGCCACCCGGACGCAGGGAGGACCTAACTATGGCTACACCTTC.

This clone was recorded once. V and J are TRBV7-9 and TRBJ1-3; no clear D. The CDR3 spans 16 residues. The germline V gene has CDR1 SEHNR and CDR2 FQNEAQ (reference sequence). Trimming pared 7 bases from V and 0 bases from J, leaving 16 bases between. CDR3 bases: TGTGCCAGCAACCGAGCGGCGTTCAGCTCTGGAAACACCATATATTTT. It yields the protein CASNRAAFSSGNTIYF. Complete variable domain (other parts from reference TRBV7-9 and TRBJ1-3): DTGVSQNPRHKITKRGQNVTFRCDPISEHNRLYWYRQTLGQGPEFLTYFQNEAQLEKSRLLSDRFSAERPKGSFSTLEIQRTEQGDSAMYLCASNRAAFSSGNTIYFGEGSWLTVV.

This chain uses TRBV5-4 with TRBJ2-1; 11 nucleotides agree with TRBD2. V lost 2 bases and J lost 5; bases outside the gene matches: 6. Germline loops: CDR1 SGHNT, CDR2 YYREEE (reference sequence). The CDR3 loop spans 16 amino acids. In DNA form, the CDR3 reads TGTGCCAGCAGCTTCAGACTAGCGGGGACCAACAATGAGCAGTTCTTC. Protein: CASSFRLAGTNNEQFF.

This rearrangement joins TRBV19 to TRBJ1-2; D is undetermined. Germline V CDR1 and CDR2: LNHDA, SQIVND (reference sequence). Trimming removed 5 bases from V and 6 bases from J, with 13 bases in between. The CDR3 has 13 amino acids. The CDR3 protein is CASSPDSNHGYTF. As DNA, the CDR3 is TGTGCCAGTAGTCCCGACTCCAACCATGGCTACACCTTC.

The table lists this clone with a few counts. The V gene is TRBV5-6, the J gene TRBJ2-6, with 9 bases that match TRBD1. V shed 2 bases, J shed 1 base, and the junction held 4 bases outside the gene matches. Germline CDR1 reads SGHDT; CDR2 reads YYEEEE. CDR3 length equals 17 residues. The CDR3 sequence: CASSFRDRESGANVLTF. In DNA, the CDR3 is TGTGCCAGCAGCTTCCGGGACAGGGAATCTGGGGCCAACGTCCTGACTTTC.

The genes are TRBV29-1 and TRBJ2-6; 12 nucleotides agree with TRBD2. The germline gives CDR1 SQVTM, CDR2 ANQGSEA. Losses at the gene ends were 6 bases for V and 0 bases for J; bases not matched to a gene: 9. CDR3 size: 18 residues. The DNA for the CDR3 is TGCAGCGTACAACACACTAGCGGGGGGTACTCTGGGGCCAACGTCCTGACTTTC. As protein: CSVQHTSGGYSGANVLTF. Together with reference TRBV29-1 and TRBJ2-6, the CDR3 gives the full variable domain: SAVISQKPSRDICQRGTSLTIQCQVDSQVTMMFWYRQQPGQSLTLIATANQGSEATYESGFVIDKFPISRPNLTFSTLTVSNMSPEDSSIYLCSVQHTSGGYSGANVLTFGAGSRLTVL.

Only a few counts were recorded for this clone. V usage is TRBV19 and J usage is TRBJ1-4; 8 bases match TRBD1. The V gene's germline CDR1 is LNHDA and CDR2 SQIVND (reference sequence). Trimming cost V 4 bases and J 0 bases; bases outside gene matches: 10. CDR3 length: 18 amino acids. The CDR3 sequence: CASSKTGDRSPTNEKLFF. CDR3 sequence (DNA): TGTGCCAGTAGTAAAACCGGGGACAGGTCCCCAACTAATGAAAAACTGTTTTTT.

The chain is built from TRBV27 and TRBJ2-7, with D possibly being TRBD1 (6 bases). V shed 8 bases and J shed 3 bases, with 14 bases lying between them. The CDR3 consists of 13 residues. Germline CDR1 is MNHEY and CDR2 is SMNVEV (reference sequence). Here the CDR3 DNA reads TGTGCCAGCGGCCGGACAGTGCTCTACGAGCAGTACTTC. Translation: CASGRTVLYEQYF.

This clone was detected once. The V gene is TRBV30, the J gene TRBJ1-2; a possible D gene is TRBD1 (5 bases). The V end lost 2 bases, the J end lost 0 bases, and 16 bases lay between the germline ends. Germline CDR1 reads GTSNPN; CDR2 reads SVGIG (reference sequence). The CDR3 has 16 amino acids. CDR3 amino acids: CAWSKFRGASNYGYTF. The CDR3 bases are TGTGCCTGGAGTAAATTTAGGGGCGCGTCTAACTATGGCTACACCTTC.

The chain couples TRBV4-3 to TRBJ1-1, with TRBD1 as a possible D gene (6 bases). Germline CDR1 is LGHNA and CDR2 is YSLEER. V lost 0 bases and J lost 7, with 9 bases in between. This CDR3 is built from 13 residues. For the CDR3, the DNA is TGCGCCAGCAGCCAAGAAGGGGGATATGAAGCTTTCTTT. It translates to CASSQEGGYEAFF.

This clone has just a few counts. The chain recombines TRBV19 with TRBJ1-5, with TRBD1 as a possible D gene (6 bases). CDR3 length: 15 amino acids. CDR1 LNHDA and CDR2 SQIVND come from the germline V gene (reference sequence). Trimming shortened V by 4 bases and J by 3 bases, and 13 bases separated the two germline ends. The CDR3 loop reads CASSTGAAVNQPQHF. CDR3 nucleotides: TGTGCCAGTAGTACAGGGGCCGCAGTCAATCAGCCCCAGCATTTT. The entire variable domain, with the rest obtained from reference TRBV19 and TRBJ1-5, is as follows: DGGITQSPKYLFRKEGQNVTLSCEQNLNHDAMYWYRQDPGQGLRLIYYSQIVNDFQKGDIAEGYSVSREKKESFPLTVTSAQKNPTAFYLCASSTGAAVNQPQHFGDGTRLSIL.

The V and J genes are TRBV9 and TRBJ1-2; perhaps TRBD1 as D (5 bases). Germline V gene lookup returns CDR1 SGDLS and CDR2 YYNGEE. The V gene lost 5 bases and the J gene lost 2 bases, with 10 bases spanning the gap. The CDR3 contains 13 residues. CDR3 bases: TGTGCCAGCAGGAAACAGGCGAACTATGGCTACACCTTC. It is translated as CASRKQANYGYTF.

The count of this clone is one. The chain couples TRBV28 to TRBJ2-1, with TRBD2 matching over 10 bases. The CDR3 runs to 15 residues. After removal of 6 bases from V and 9 bases from J, the junction contained 11 bases not matched to a gene. CDR1 and CDR2 (germline): MDHEN, SYDVKM. CDR3 amino acids: CASSLAGTSVFEQFF. The CDR3 DNA reads TGTGCCAGCAGCCTAGCCGGGACTAGCGTCTTTGAGCAGTTCTTC. The full variable domain, rest sourced from reference TRBV28 and TRBJ2-1, is DVKVTQSSRYLVKRTGEKVFLECVQDMDHENMFWYRQDPGLGLRLIYFSYDVKMKEKGDIPEGYSVSREKKERFSLILESASTNQTSMYLCASSLAGTSVFEQFFGPGTRLTVL.

The rearrangement uses TRBV11-2 and TRBJ2-7, with TRBD2 matching 12 bases. The CDR3 has 16 amino acids. Germline V lookup: CDR1 SGHAT, CDR2 FQNNGV. After removal of 4 bases from V and 0 bases from J, the junction contained 4 bases not matched to a gene. The CDR3 nucleotides are TGTGCCAGCAGCTCCAAGACTAGCGGGGGCTCCTACGAGCAGTACTTC. Encoded protein: CASSSKTSGGSYEQYF.

On this clone: Other DNA sequences from this sample encode an identical CDR3 as well. CDR3 DNA: TGTGCCAGCAGTGACAGGGGGCTTGACTATGGCTACACCTTC. This encodes CASSDRGLDYGYTF. The chain employs TRBV25-1 and TRBJ1-2; 8 bases match TRBD1. Trimming at V came to 3 bases and at J to 3 bases, leaving 3 bases not matched to a gene. This CDR3 spans 14 amino acids. The germline V gene encodes CDR1 MGHDK and CDR2 SYGVNS.

V is TRBV30 and J is TRBJ1-4, with no clear D. Trimming took 0 bases from V and 8 from J, leaving 13 bases between them. Germline loops: CDR1 GTSNPN, CDR2 SVGIG (reference sequence). The CDR3 spans 14 residues. The CDR3 is CAWSVNDTREKLFF. CDR3 coding DNA: TGTGCCTGGAGTGTAAATGATACGAGGGAAAAACTGTTTTTT.

The chain couples TRBV4-3 to TRBJ2-7; D might be TRBD2 (6 bases). The germline V and J ends were trimmed by 0 bases and 6 bases, with 30 bases remaining between them. The CDR3 loop spans 20 amino acids. CDR1 is LGHNA and CDR2 is YSLEER in the germline V gene. This CDR3 is CASSQDKYPTADGSRVEQYF. CDR3 DNA: TGCGCCAGCAGCCAAGATAAGTACCCGACTGCGGACGGGAGTAGAGTCGAGCAGTACTTC.

J is TRBJ2-7 and V is TRBV5-5; 8 nucleotides line up with TRBD2. This CDR3 region has 15 residues. Germline lookup yields CDR1 SGHKS and CDR2 YYEKEE (reference sequence). V dropped 2 bases and J dropped 2; count of bases not matched to a gene: 6. CDR3 sequence (DNA): TGTGCCAGCAGCTTCTCGGGAGGGCCGGCCTACGAGCAGTACTTC. Its translation is CASSFSGGPAYEQYF.